This T cell receptor (beta chain) was recorded in a study of OX40 agonist ivuxolimab in advanced cancers. Across the whole study: Enrollees could have had prior anti-PD-1, anti-PD-L1 or anti-CTLA-4 therapy, which 30% to 50% had received. General study findings and limits: Individuals who were partial responders at 0.1-3.0 mg/kg had clonal expansion that ranked among the lowest. Clonal expansion from baseline to week 6 occurred in both CD4+ and CD8+ T cells.

Produced via immunoSEQ multiplex PCR; TCRdb's table is partial and in-frame only. The sample contains 35,000 to 50,000 clones, around four fifths of which appear only once. This clone was seen more than once but under ten times. The antigen is undetermined. The sequence was collected from an adult with an advanced solid tumor such as melanoma, head and neck, liver or kidney cancer. The sequences come from CD4+ or CD8+ T cells sorted from blood, collected in a trial of the OX40 agonist ivuxolimab.

The CDR3, as DNA: TGTGCCAGTAGTATTGGTGGGAGGGCCAGAGATACGCAGTATTTT. Amino acids: CASSIGGRARDTQYF. The gene calls are TRBV19 and TRBJ2-3, with 7 bases that match TRBD2. V shed 3 bases and J 5 bases; nucleotides not matched to a gene: 8. Germline CDR1 and CDR2: LNHDA and SQIVND (reference sequence). CDR3 length: 15 residues. Based on the CDR3 plus reference TRBV19 and TRBJ2-3, the full variable domain is DGGITQSPKYLFRKEGQNVTLSCEQNLNHDAMYWYRQDPGQGLRLIYYSQIVNDFQKGDIAEGYSVSREKKESFPLTVTSAQKNPTAFYLCASSIGGRARDTQYFGPGTRLTVL.